The 26 T cell receptor beta chains below all came from one sample that was sequenced in a study of blood T cell repertoires in COVID-19. Clones were sequenced by immunoSEQ multiplex PCR, and TCRdb holds only the in-frame ones, with some missing. There are about 190,000 clones in the sample; around 84% occur only once, and around 3.5% lies in the top ten. The sample taken for sequencing was PBMCs or T cells enriched from blood (not recorded which). These receptors came from a woman aged 25 to 45 who had recovered from COVID-19.

The chain joins TRBV6-5 to TRBJ1-2, with D possibly being TRBD1 (6 bases). The CDR3 has 13 residues. From germline, CDR1 is MNHEY and CDR2 SVGAGI. Trimming took off 8 bases at V and 4 bases at J, with 14 bases between the two ends. The CDR3 DNA reads TGTGCCAGCCAGGGGCGCCCCGCCTATGGCTACACCTTC. Amino acid sequence: CASQGRPAYGYTF.

This chain links TRBV27 with TRBJ2-7, with 11 bases fitting TRBD2. Germline-derived CDR1 and CDR2 are MNHEY and SMNVEV (reference sequence). The ends lost 0 bases at V and 11 bases at J; junction bases unmatched: 15. This CDR3 has 17 amino acids. The CDR3 here is CASSLSSRGVAGGPEYF. CDR3 bases: TGTGCCAGCAGTTTATCCTCCCGGGGTGTAGCGGGAGGGCCGGAGTACTTC.

This clone was found a few times. The chain is built from TRBV2 and TRBJ2-2; 9 nucleotides line up with TRBD1. V was clipped by 2 bases and J by 6 bases; unmatched bases: 4. This CDR3 has 15 residues. Germline-derived CDR1 and CDR2 are SNHLY and FYNNEI. The DNA for the CDR3 is TGTGCCAGCAGTGAACCGGGACAGGGATCCGGGGAGCTGTTTTTT. Amino acids: CASSEPGQGSGELFF.

The chain employs TRBV3-1 (or the pseudogene TRBV3-2) and TRBJ2-3; 8 bases agree with TRBD2. Germline V lookup: CDR1 LGHDT, CDR2 YNNKEL (reference sequence). V shed 4 bases, J shed 4 bases, and the junction held 10 bases outside the gene matches. This CDR3 has 16 amino acids. The CDR3 DNA follows: TGTGCCAGCAGCCCTCCCGGGACTAGAAGAGCAGATACGCAGTATTTT. Amino acids: CASSPPGTRRADTQYF.

V usage is TRBV27 and J usage is TRBJ1-5; weak D call: TRBD1 (5 bases). V was pared by 2 bases and J by 7 bases, with 12 bases between. The CDR3 length is 14 residues. Germline assignment: CDR1 MNHEY and CDR2 SMNVEV (reference sequence). The CDR3 loop reads CASSLGGRGQPQHF. The CDR3 bases are TGTGCCAGCAGTTTAGGAGGGCGGGGCCAGCCCCAGCATTTT.

This clone was counted only a few times. The chain couples TRBV11-2 to TRBJ1-2, with a tentative D call TRBD1 (5 bases). V shed 1 base and J shed 5 bases, with 17 bases lying between them. The CDR3 spans 16 residues. Looked up from germline, CDR1 is SGHAT and CDR2 is FQNNGV. The CDR3 DNA follows: TGTGCCAGCAGCTTAGTCTCAGCAGGGCTGGGGTATGGCTACACCTTC. Its translation is CASSLVSAGLGYGYTF.

V usage is TRBV24-1 and J usage is TRBJ2-6; the D gene is possibly TRBD1 (5 bases). CDR1 and CDR2 (germline): KGHDR, SFDVKD. V was shortened by 6 bases and J by 2 bases, with 7 bases between the two germline ends. The CDR3 loop spans 14 amino acids. This CDR3 is CATSKGAGANVLTF. The CDR3 region has the DNA TGTGCCACCAGTAAAGGGGCTGGGGCCAACGTCCTGACTTTC.

This chain uses TRBV4-1 with TRBJ2-7; D ambiguous. Germline assignment: CDR1 MGHRA and CDR2 YSYEKL. V dropped 1 base and J dropped 5 bases, with 15 bases sitting between them. The CDR3 runs to 15 residues. Here the CDR3 reads CASSQVGLVGDEQYF. DNA for the CDR3: TGCGCCAGCAGCCAAGTCGGTCTAGTCGGCGACGAGCAGTACTTC.

The chain combines TRBV10-2 with TRBJ2-5; D is possibly TRBD2 (5 bases). Trimming took off 6 bases at V and 6 bases at J, with 14 bases between the two ends. The CDR3 loop spans 13 amino acids. Germline-derived CDR1 and CDR2 are WSHSY and SAAADI. The DNA for the CDR3 is TGCGCCAGCAGCGAAACTAGGACTCAGACCCAGTACTTC. Its protein is CASSETRTQTQYF.

V is TRBV9 and J is TRBJ2-7; maybe TRBD1 (6 bases). The germline V gene encodes CDR1 SGDLS and CDR2 YYNGEE. V lost 3 bases and J lost 0, with 10 bases in between. This CDR3 spans 14 amino acids. The CDR3 DNA reads as TGTGCCAGCAGCGGCAGGGGACCCTCCTACGAGCAGTACTTC. Protein sequence: CASSGRGPSYEQYF.

On this clone itself: The same CDR3 also results from other DNA sequences found in this sample. The J gene is TRBJ2-7, the V gene TRBV11-3; D might be TRBD1 (5 bases). The V end lost 4 bases, the J end lost 4 bases, and 11 bases lay between the germline ends. CDR3 length: 13 residues. Germline lookup yields CDR1 SGHNT and CDR2 YENEEA. CDR3 bases: TGTGCCAGCAGCTCCACAGACAGTTACGAGCAGTACTTC. As protein: CASSSTDSYEQYF.

This clone was counted only a few times. This chain links TRBV15 with TRBJ2-1, with D possibly matching TRBD2 (5 bases). Germline loops: CDR1 LNHNV, CDR2 YYDKDF (reference sequence). The CDR3 is 13 residues long. Between the trimmed V and J ends, which lost 5 bases and 4 bases, there was a span of 9 bases. CDR3 DNA sequence: TGTGCCACCAGCCGGCGGGTTTACAATGAGCAGTTCTTC. Translation: CATSRRVYNEQFF. The complete variable domain, with remaining parts taken from reference TRBV15 and TRBJ2-1, reads DAMVIQNPRYQVTQFGKPVTLSCSQTLNHNVMYWYQQKSSQAPKLLFHYYDKDFNNEADTPDNFQSRRPNTSFCFLDIRSPGLGDTAMYLCATSRRVYNEQFFGPGTRLTVL.

J is TRBJ2-6 and V is TRBV11-2, with D possibly TRBD2 on 6 matching bases. The CDR3 runs 19 residues. CDR1 is SGHAT and CDR2 is FQNNGV in the germline V gene. V dropped 5 bases and J dropped 0 bases, with 20 bases sitting between them. This chain's CDR3 is CASSHWGDLLNSGANVLTF. The DNA of the CDR3 is TGTGCCAGCAGCCACTGGGGGGACTTACTTAACTCTGGGGCCAACGTCCTGACTTTC. Full variable domain (rest looked up from reference TRBV11-2 and TRBJ2-6): EAGVAQSPRYKIIEKRQSVAFWCNPISGHATLYWYQQILGQGPKLLIQFQNNGVVDDSQLPKDRFSAERLKGVDSTLKIQPAKLEDSAVYLCASSHWGDLLNSGANVLTFGAGSRLTVL.

The chain is built from TRBV11-2 and TRBJ1-1, with TRBD1 identical over 10 bases. V lost 4 bases, J lost 6 bases, and 5 bases stayed unmatched. Germline values: CDR1 SGHAT, CDR2 FQNNGV. The length of the CDR3 is 14 residues. The CDR3: CASSYDRGHSEAFF. CDR3 DNA: TGTGCCAGCAGCTACGACAGGGGGCACTCTGAAGCTTTCTTT.

This chain links TRBV23-1 with TRBJ2-7, with TRBD1 as a possible D gene (5 bases). TRBV23-1 is an ORF, and what it does is uncertain. The CDR3 length is 15 residues. Trimming stripped 4 bases from V and 5 bases from J, with 18 bases between. CDR3 amino acids: CASSRGRALRNEQYV. Here the CDR3 DNA reads TGCGCCAGCAGTCGGGGCAGGGCCCTAAGAAACGAGCAGTACGTC.

V is TRBV18 and J is TRBJ1-5; weak D call: TRBD1 (5 bases). This CDR3 has 15 amino acids. Per the germline V gene, CDR1 is KGHSH and CDR2 is LQKENI. Trimming removed 1 base from V and 5 bases from J, with 12 bases in between. The CDR3 nucleotides read TGTGCCAGCTCACCACGGGCGGGGGTGTATCAGCCCCAGCATTTT. As protein: CASSPRAGVYQPQHF.

CDR3 DNA sequence: TGTGCCAGCAGCTTGACAGGCGGTCTTGCGGAGACCCAGTACTTC. Residues: CASSLTGGLAETQYF. The chain employs TRBV5-6 and TRBJ2-5, with D possibly TRBD1 on 5 matching bases. Trimming pared 1 base from V and 5 bases from J, leaving 15 bases between. This CDR3 is built from 15 residues. CDR1 is SGHDT, CDR2 YYEEEE, per germline. Based on the CDR3 plus reference TRBV5-6 and TRBJ2-5, the full variable domain is DAGVTQSPTHLIKTRGQQVTLRCSPKSGHDTVSWYQQALGQGPQFIFQYYEEEERQRGNFPDRFSGHQFPNYSSELNVNALLLGDSALYLCASSLTGGLAETQYFGPGTRLLVL.

The chain carries TRBV7-9 and TRBJ2-7; D may be TRBD1 (6 bases). CDR3 length equals 15 residues. V was cut by 3 bases and J by 3 bases, with 15 bases left in between. Germline CDR1 is SEHNR and CDR2 is FQNEAQ (reference sequence). CDR3 in amino acids: CASSLGPETGYEQYF. The CDR3 nucleotides read TGTGCCAGCAGCTTGGGCCCCGAGACAGGCTACGAGCAGTACTTC.

The chain uses TRBV19 and TRBJ1-5; D unresolved. The CDR3 consists of 15 residues. The V end was cut by 3 bases, the J end by 7 bases, with 16 bases between. Germline loops: CDR1 LNHDA, CDR2 SQIVND (reference sequence). Here the CDR3 reads CASSMPPFGGQPQHF. Written as DNA, the CDR3 is TGTGCCAGTAGTATGCCCCCCTTCGGCGGACAGCCCCAGCATTTT.

This rearrangement joins TRBV30 to TRBJ1-6; TRBD1 aligns across 9 bases. V dropped 2 bases and J dropped 6; count of bases not matched to a gene: 2. CDR1 is GTSNPN, CDR2 SVGIG, per germline (reference sequence). The CDR3 runs 14 residues. For the CDR3, the DNA is TGTGCCTGGAGTAACAGGGGGCGTAATTCACCCCTCCACTTT. It is translated as CAWSNRGRNSPLHF.

The rearrangement links TRBV10-2 to TRBJ2-5, with 9 bases identical to TRBD1. Trimming took 6 bases from V and 5 from J; bases not matched to a gene: 7. Germline loops: CDR1 WSHSY, CDR2 SAAADI. The length of the CDR3 is 14 residues. CDR3: CASSVQGAMETQYF. CDR3 sequence (DNA): TGCGCCAGCAGCGTACAGGGGGCAATGGAGACCCAGTACTTC.

In its sample, this clone was seen once. The chain joins TRBV24-1 to TRBJ2-3; D gene unclear. Germline V CDR1 and CDR2: KGHDR, SFDVKD. The CDR3 extends over 16 amino acids. The V gene lost 0 bases and the J gene lost 2 bases, with 11 bases spanning the gap. The CDR3 region is CATSDLSSVSTDTQYF. The CDR3 DNA follows: TGTGCCACCAGTGATTTGTCGAGCGTCTCCACAGATACGCAGTATTTT.

The chain recombines TRBV7-2 with TRBJ2-6, with 7 bases identical to TRBD2. Germline V CDR1 and CDR2: SGHTA, FQGNSA. The CDR3 is 17 residues long. The V segment lost 2 bases and the J segment 1 base; nucleotides outside the gene matches: 5. CDR3 sequence (DNA): TGTGCCAGCAGCTTACCTAGCGGAACTTCTGGGGCCAACGTCCTGACTTTC. Its translation: CASSLPSGTSGANVLTF.

The V gene is TRBV13, the J gene TRBJ2-4, with 8 nucleotides matching TRBD1. Trimming took 5 bases from V and 3 from J; bases not matched to a gene: 9. The CDR3 has 16 amino acids. CDR1 is PRHDT, CDR2 FYEKMQ, per germline (reference sequence). CDR3 sequence: CASSLLTGANKNIQYF. The CDR3 DNA reads as TGTGCCAGCAGCCTACTGACAGGGGCGAACAAAAACATTCAGTACTTC. The full variable domain, in which reference TRBV13 and TRBJ2-4 provide the parts outside the CDR3, is AAGVIQSPRHLIKEKRETATLKCYPIPRHDTVYWYQQGPGQDPQFLISFYEKMQSDKGSIPDRFSAQQFSDYHSELNMSSLELGDSALYFCASSLLTGANKNIQYFGAGTRLSVL.

J is TRBJ1-1 and V is TRBV2, with 7 bases fitting TRBD1. Losses at the gene ends were 6 bases for V and 4 bases for J; bases not matched to a gene: 5. The CDR3 is made up of 13 amino acids. CDR1 SNHLY and CDR2 FYNNEI come from the germline V gene. Here the CDR3 reads CASRMTGITEAFF. Written as DNA, the CDR3 is TGTGCCAGCAGAATGACAGGGATCACTGAAGCTTTCTTT.

The V and J genes are TRBV7-3 and TRBJ2-1; D is undetermined. The ends were cut back, 5 bases at V and 1 base at J, with 15 bases in the middle. This CDR3 is 16 amino acids long. Per germline, CDR1 SGHTA and CDR2 FQGTGA. The CDR3 spells CASSHQARPSYNEQFF. Written as DNA, the CDR3 is TGTGCCAGCAGCCACCAGGCAAGACCATCCTACAATGAGCAGTTCTTC.